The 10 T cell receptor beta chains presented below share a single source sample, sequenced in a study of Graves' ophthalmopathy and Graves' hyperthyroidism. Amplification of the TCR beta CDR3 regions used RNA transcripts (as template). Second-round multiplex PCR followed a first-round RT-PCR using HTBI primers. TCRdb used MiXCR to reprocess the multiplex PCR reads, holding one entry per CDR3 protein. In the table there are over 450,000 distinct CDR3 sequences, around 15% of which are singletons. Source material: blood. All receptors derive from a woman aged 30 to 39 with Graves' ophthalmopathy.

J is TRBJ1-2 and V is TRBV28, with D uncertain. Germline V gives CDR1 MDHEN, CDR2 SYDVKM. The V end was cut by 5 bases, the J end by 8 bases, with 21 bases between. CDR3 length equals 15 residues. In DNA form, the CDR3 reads TGTGCCAGCAGTCTCGGAAGGCAGGAATTGTGGGGCTACACCTTC. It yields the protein CASSLGRQELWGYTF.

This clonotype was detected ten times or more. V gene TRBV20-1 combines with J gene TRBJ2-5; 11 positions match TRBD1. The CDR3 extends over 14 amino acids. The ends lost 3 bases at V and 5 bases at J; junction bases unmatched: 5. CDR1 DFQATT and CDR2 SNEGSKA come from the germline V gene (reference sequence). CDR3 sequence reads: CSARGTGGRETQYF. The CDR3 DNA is TGCAGTGCTAGGGGGACAGGGGGTCGCGAGACCCAGTACTTC.

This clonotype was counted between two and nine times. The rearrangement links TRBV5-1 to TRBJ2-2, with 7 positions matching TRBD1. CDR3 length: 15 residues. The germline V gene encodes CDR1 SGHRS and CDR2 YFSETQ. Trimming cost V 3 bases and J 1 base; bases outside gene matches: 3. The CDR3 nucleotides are TGCGCCAGCAGCTCGACAGGGCTGAACACCGGGGAGCTGTTTTTT. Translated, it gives CASSSTGLNTGELFF.

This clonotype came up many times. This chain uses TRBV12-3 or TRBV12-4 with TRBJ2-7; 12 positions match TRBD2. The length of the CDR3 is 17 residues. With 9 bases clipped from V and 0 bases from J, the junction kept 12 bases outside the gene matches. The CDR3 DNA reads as TGTGCCAGTAGGAGGGGACTAGCGGGTGCGAGCTCCTACGAGCAGTACTTC. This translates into CASRRGLAGASSYEQYF.

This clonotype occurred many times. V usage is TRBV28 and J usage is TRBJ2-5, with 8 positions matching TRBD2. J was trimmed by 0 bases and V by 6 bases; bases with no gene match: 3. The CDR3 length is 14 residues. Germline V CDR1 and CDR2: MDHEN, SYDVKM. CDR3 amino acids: CASRGGLDQETQYF. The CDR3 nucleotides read TGTGCCAGCAGAGGGGGACTAGACCAAGAGACCCAGTACTTC.

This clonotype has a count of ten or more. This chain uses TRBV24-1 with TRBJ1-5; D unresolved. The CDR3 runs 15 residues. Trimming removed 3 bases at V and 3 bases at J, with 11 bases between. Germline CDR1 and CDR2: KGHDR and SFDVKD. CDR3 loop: CATSDRKGSNQPQHF. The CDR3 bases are TGTGCCACCAGTGATCGAAAAGGGTCCAATCAGCCCCAGCATTTT.

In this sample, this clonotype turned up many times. CDR3 sequence reads: CASSRTSGSNEQYF. CDR3 nucleotides: TGTGCCAGCAGTCGGACTAGCGGGAGTAACGAGCAGTACTTC. The gene calls are TRBV6-2 or TRBV6-3 and TRBJ2-7; 13 bases fit TRBD2. Germline loops: CDR1 MNHEY, CDR2 SVGEGT. V was clipped by 5 bases and J by 5 bases; unmatched bases: 3. CDR3 length: 14 residues.

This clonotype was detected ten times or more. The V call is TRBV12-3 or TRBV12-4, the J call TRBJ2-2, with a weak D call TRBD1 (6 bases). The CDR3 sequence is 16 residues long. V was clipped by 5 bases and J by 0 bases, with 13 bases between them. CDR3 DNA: TGTGCCAGCAGTGATTTCGGACAGACGAACACCGGGGAGCTGTTTTTT. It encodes CASSDFGQTNTGELFF.

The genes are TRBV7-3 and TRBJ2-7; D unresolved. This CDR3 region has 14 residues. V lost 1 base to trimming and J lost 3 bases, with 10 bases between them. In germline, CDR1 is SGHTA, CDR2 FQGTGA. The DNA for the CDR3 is TGTGCCAGCAGCTTAAGTACAACCCACTACGAGCAGTACTTC. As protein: CASSLSTTHYEQYF.

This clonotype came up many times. CDR3 coding DNA: TGTGCCAGCAGCCCGAGCGGTCCGGGCGAGCAGTACTTC. This sequence encodes CASSPSGPGEQYF. The chain employs TRBV7-9 and TRBJ2-7, with D perhaps matching TRBD2 (5 bases). The V gene lost 5 bases and the J gene lost 6 bases, with 14 bases spanning the gap. The CDR3 spans 13 residues. The germline gives CDR1 SEHNR, CDR2 FQNEAQ (reference sequence).